The 14 T cell receptor beta chains in this list originate from one sample, sequenced in a study of blood T cell repertoires in COVID-19. Only in-frame clones appear in the TCRdb table, and some are missing; sequencing was by immunoSEQ multiplex PCR. The sample lists around 170,000 clones; roughly 80% were seen once. The sequenced sample was PBMCs or T cells enriched from blood (not recorded which). The source is a man aged 45 to 65 who had recovered from COVID-19.

The chain is built from TRBV28 and TRBJ2-3; D is perhaps TRBD2 (6 bases). V was shortened by 8 bases and J by 1 base, with 10 bases between the two germline ends. Germline V lookup: CDR1 MDHEN, CDR2 SYDVKM. CDR3 length: 13 amino acids. The CDR3 region has the DNA TGTGCCAGCCGGGGCGGGGGCACAGATACGCAGTATTTT. Translating it yields CASRGGGTDTQYF.

The chain uses TRBV28 and TRBJ1-3; D gene uncertain. Germline CDR1 MDHEN, CDR2 SYDVKM. V lost 4 bases and J 0 bases, leaving 10 bases between the germline ends. The CDR3 has 15 residues. The CDR3, as DNA: TGTGCCAGCAGTTCCCCCATCGGCTCTGGAAACACCATATATTTT. Its translation: CASSSPIGSGNTIYF. The full variable domain, completed using reference TRBV28 and TRBJ1-3, is DVKVTQSSRYLVKRTGEKVFLECVQDMDHENMFWYRQDPGLGLRLIYFSYDVKMKEKGDIPEGYSVSREKKERFSLILESASTNQTSMYLCASSSPIGSGNTIYFGEGSWLTVV.

This clone was counted a single time. This chain connects TRBV6-5 to TRBJ1-6; D not certain. CDR1 and CDR2 from the germline V gene are MNHEY and SVGAGI. The CDR3 is 15 residues long. V was clipped by 2 bases and J by 6 bases, with 11 bases between them. The CDR3 DNA is TGTGCCAGCAGTTACGGCCCCGATCCTAATTCACCCCTCCACTTT. Encoded protein: CASSYGPDPNSPLHF.

This clone was counted once. The gene calls are TRBV9 and TRBJ2-5; TRBD1 aligns across 10 bases. With 0 bases clipped from V and 5 bases from J, the junction kept 7 bases outside the gene matches. CDR1 and CDR2 (germline): SGDLS, YYNGEE. The CDR3 is 16 residues long. The CDR3 loop is CASSVATGGGGETQYF. The CDR3 bases are TGTGCCAGCAGCGTAGCGACAGGGGGCGGGGGCGAGACCCAGTACTTC.

As DNA, the CDR3 is TGCGCCAGCAGCCTCGGAGACCCCAAAGATACGCAGTATTTT. Its protein is CASSLGDPKDTQYF. V and J are TRBV5-1 and TRBJ2-3; the D is unclear. Trimming stripped 4 bases from V and 5 bases from J, with 14 bases between. The CDR3 is 14 residues long. Germline V gene data show CDR1 as SGHRS and CDR2 as YFSETQ.

The rearrangement joins TRBV11-2 to TRBJ2-7; 7 positions agree with TRBD2. The CDR3 has 14 residues. The V gene's germline CDR1 is SGHAT and CDR2 FQNNGV. The V segment lost 4 bases and the J segment 3 bases; nucleotides outside the gene matches: 6. The chain's CDR3 is CASSSMGTNYEQYF. The CDR3 DNA reads as TGTGCCAGCAGCTCAATGGGGACTAACTACGAGCAGTACTTC.

The chain links TRBV5-1 to TRBJ1-2; no reliable D call. Germline V gene sequence: CDR1 SGHRS, CDR2 YFSETQ. This CDR3 has 14 amino acids. The germline V and J ends were trimmed by 0 bases and 4 bases, with 10 bases remaining between them. This CDR3 reads CASSLGSHGYGYTF. CDR3 DNA sequence: TGCGCCAGCAGCTTGGGTTCCCACGGCTATGGCTACACCTTC.

The chain uses TRBV7-9 and TRBJ2-3; D not resolved. The V end lost 1 base, the J end lost 7 bases, and 9 bases lay between the germline ends. The CDR3 has 13 residues. Germline loops: CDR1 SEHNR, CDR2 FQNEAQ (reference sequence). The CDR3 bases are TGTGCCAGCAGCTTAGGCCTGGAGAATACGCAGTATTTT. Encoded protein: CASSLGLENTQYF.

The CDR3, as DNA: TGCAGCGTTGGGAAGCCCGACATGAACACTGAAGCTTTCTTT. It translates to CSVGKPDMNTEAFF. The rearrangement joins TRBV29-1 to TRBJ1-1; D gene unclear. Germline loops: CDR1 SQVTM, CDR2 ANQGSEA. V gave up 4 bases and J gave up 0 bases, with 12 bases separating them. There are 14 residues in the CDR3. The full variable domain, with the rest looked up from reference TRBV29-1 and TRBJ1-1, is SAVISQKPSRDICQRGTSLTIQCQVDSQVTMMFWYRQQPGQSLTLIATANQGSEATYESGFVIDKFPISRPNLTFSTLTVSNMSPEDSSIYLCSVGKPDMNTEAFFGQGTRLTVV.

CDR3 sequence: CASSRTVQPQHF. CDR3 in DNA: TGTGCCAGTAGTAGGACAGTCCAGCCCCAGCATTTT. The chain couples TRBV19 to TRBJ1-5; weak D call: TRBD1 (6 bases). Trimming left V 4 bases short and J 7 bases short, with 8 bases between. Germline CDR1 and CDR2: LNHDA and SQIVND (reference sequence). The CDR3 contains 12 residues.

This clone came up once. The V and J genes are TRBV12-5 and TRBJ2-7; 9 nucleotides line up with TRBD1. The CDR3 is 14 residues long. Per germline, CDR1 LGHNT and CDR2 FRNRAP. V was clipped by 6 bases and J by 4 bases; unmatched bases: 7. CDR3 sequence reads: CASGSGQGVYEQYF. In nucleotides, the CDR3 is TGTGCTAGTGGGTCGGGACAGGGAGTTTACGAGCAGTACTTC.

The genes are TRBV6-5 and TRBJ1-2; D is unclear. Trimming left V 6 bases short and J 0 bases short, with 11 bases between. CDR3 length: 14 residues. Germline CDR1 reads MNHEY; CDR2 reads SVGAGI. The CDR3 bases are TGTGCCAGCAGGGGCACAATAGCTAACTATGGCTACACCTTC. Translated, it gives CASRGTIANYGYTF.

The gene calls are TRBV27 and TRBJ1-2, with a tentative D call TRBD1 (5 bases). The CDR3 sequence is 12 residues long. Trimming pared 3 bases from V and 8 bases from J, leaving 10 bases between. Germline CDR1 is MNHEY and CDR2 is SMNVEV (reference sequence). This CDR3 is CASSFGGGGYTF. CDR3 DNA sequence: TGTGCCAGCAGTTTCGGGGGAGGAGGCTACACCTTC.

The genes are TRBV13 and TRBJ1-4; D remains ambiguous. Per germline, CDR1 PRHDT and CDR2 FYEKMQ (reference sequence). With 5 bases removed from V and 8 bases from J, the gap between germline ends came to 9 bases. The CDR3 runs 12 residues. The CDR3: CASSDGLEKLFF. The CDR3 region has the DNA TGTGCCAGCAGCGACGGGTTGGAAAAACTGTTTTTT.